A selection of T cell receptor beta chains follows, all from one sample in a study of early T cells in non-severe SARS-CoV-2 infection. TCRdb itself ran the 5' RACE reads through MiXCR, one entry per CDR3 protein. The table shows 45,000 to 60,000 distinct CDR3 sequences, with 8% to 13% occurring only once. Sequencing used whole blood. The source is an adult who was a healthcare worker with PCR-confirmed SARS-CoV-2 infection or an uninfected control (not recorded which). The CDR3 runs from the conserved cysteine through the conserved F or W.

v_call	j_call	cdr3_aa
TRBV12-3/TRBV12-4	TRBJ1-4	CASSLGQGEEKLFF
TRBV6-6	TRBJ1-1	CASSYSKWRGSEAFF
TRBV9	TRBJ1-3	CASSSDPRGTGNTIYF
TRBV5-1	TRBJ2-2	CASSLYPGTGTGERFF
TRBV6-2/TRBV6-3	TRBJ2-5	CASSSGQGAETQYF
TRBV6-1	TRBJ2-3	CASSESQGDTQYF
TRBV5-6	TRBJ1-1	CASSREGRRTEAFF
TRBV7-9	TRBJ2-7	CASSYGKRYEQYF
TRBV14	TRBJ2-2	CASSQFRDLNTGELFF
TRBV29-1	TRBJ2-3	CSVGGQGRLAGGEKDTQYF
TRBV29-1	TRBJ2-1	CSVEDSQGRTSINEQFF
TRBV21-1	TRBJ1-5	CASSKDPDGQPQHF
TRBV11-2	TRBJ1-2	CASSLGAGQSARYGYTF
TRBV4-1	TRBJ1-1	CASSPTETNTEAFF
TRBV30	TRBJ2-3	CAWSVYRGRFSDTQYF
TRBV5-5	TRBJ2-1	CASSLRAGASYNEQFF
TRBV7-9	TRBJ2-1	CASSSPSGQGDEQFF
TRBV30	TRBJ2-1	CACGWDRLIEQFF
TRBV20-1	TRBJ1-1	CSARGGTTEAFF
TRBV11-2	TRBJ2-1	CASSFGPGLSSYNEQFF
TRBV7-6	TRBJ1-2	CASSLKDRGHGYTF
TRBV7-3	TRBJ2-3	CASSPMTTSTDTQYF
TRBV20-1	TRBJ1-1	CSAKSGTVDIEAFF
TRBV10-3	TRBJ2-7	CAISEPLGVGYEQYF